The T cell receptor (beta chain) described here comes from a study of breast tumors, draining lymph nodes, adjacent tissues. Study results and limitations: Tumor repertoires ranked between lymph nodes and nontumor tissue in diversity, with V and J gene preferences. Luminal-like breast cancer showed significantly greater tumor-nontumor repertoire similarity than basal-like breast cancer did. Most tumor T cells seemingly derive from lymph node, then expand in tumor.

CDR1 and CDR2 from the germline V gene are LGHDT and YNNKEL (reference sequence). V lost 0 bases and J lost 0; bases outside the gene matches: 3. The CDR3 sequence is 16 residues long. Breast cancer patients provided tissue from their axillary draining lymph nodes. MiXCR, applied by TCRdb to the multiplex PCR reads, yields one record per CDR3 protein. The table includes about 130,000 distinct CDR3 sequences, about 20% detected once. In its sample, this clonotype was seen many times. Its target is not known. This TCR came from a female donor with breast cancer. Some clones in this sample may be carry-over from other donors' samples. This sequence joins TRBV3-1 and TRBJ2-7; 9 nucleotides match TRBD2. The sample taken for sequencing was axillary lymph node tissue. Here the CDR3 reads CASSQDRSGSSYEQYF. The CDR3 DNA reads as TGTGCCAGCAGCCAAGATCGTAGCGGGAGCTCCTACGAGCAGTACTTC.